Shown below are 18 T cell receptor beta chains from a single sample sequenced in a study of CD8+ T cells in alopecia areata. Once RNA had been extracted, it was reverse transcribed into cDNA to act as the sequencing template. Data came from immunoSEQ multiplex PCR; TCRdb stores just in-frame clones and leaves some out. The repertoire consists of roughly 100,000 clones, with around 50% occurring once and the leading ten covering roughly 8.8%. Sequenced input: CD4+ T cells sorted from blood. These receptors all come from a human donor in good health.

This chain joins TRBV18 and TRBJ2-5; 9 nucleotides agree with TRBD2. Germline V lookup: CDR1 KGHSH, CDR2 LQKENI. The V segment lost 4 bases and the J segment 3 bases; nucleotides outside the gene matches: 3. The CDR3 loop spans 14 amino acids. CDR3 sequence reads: CASSQGLAKETQYF. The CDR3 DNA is TGTGCCAGCTCACAGGGACTAGCAAAAGAGACCCAGTACTTC.

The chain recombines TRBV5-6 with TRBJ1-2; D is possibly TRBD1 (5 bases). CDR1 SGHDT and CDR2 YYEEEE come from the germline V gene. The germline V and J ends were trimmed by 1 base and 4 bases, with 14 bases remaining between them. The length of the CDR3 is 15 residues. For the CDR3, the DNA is TGTGCCAGCAGCTTGAGCGCGGCCCAGGGCTATGGCTACACCTTC. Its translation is CASSLSAAQGYGYTF.

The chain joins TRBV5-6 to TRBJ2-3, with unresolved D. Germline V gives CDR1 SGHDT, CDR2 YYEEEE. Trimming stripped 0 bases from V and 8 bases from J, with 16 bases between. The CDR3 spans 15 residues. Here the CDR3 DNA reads TGTGCCAGCAGCTTGGTAGGCAGAGGAGCTTCTACGCAGTATTTT. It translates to CASSLVGRGASTQYF. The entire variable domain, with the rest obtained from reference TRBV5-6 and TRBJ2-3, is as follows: DAGVTQSPTHLIKTRGQQVTLRCSPKSGHDTVSWYQQALGQGPQFIFQYYEEEERQRGNFPDRFSGHQFPNYSSELNVNALLLGDSALYLCASSLVGRGASTQYFGPGTRLTVL.

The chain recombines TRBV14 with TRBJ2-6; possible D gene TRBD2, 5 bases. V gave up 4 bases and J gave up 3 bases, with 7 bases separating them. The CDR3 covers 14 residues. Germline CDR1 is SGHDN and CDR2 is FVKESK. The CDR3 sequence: CASSPAGGANVLTF. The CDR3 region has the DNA TGTGCCAGCAGCCCGGCGGGTGGGGCCAACGTCCTGACTTTC.

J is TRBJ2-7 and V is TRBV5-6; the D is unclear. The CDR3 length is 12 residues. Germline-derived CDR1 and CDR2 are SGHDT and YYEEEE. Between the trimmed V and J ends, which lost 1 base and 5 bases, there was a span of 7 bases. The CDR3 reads CASSLRIHEQYF. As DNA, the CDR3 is TGTGCCAGCAGCTTGAGAATACACGAGCAGTACTTC.

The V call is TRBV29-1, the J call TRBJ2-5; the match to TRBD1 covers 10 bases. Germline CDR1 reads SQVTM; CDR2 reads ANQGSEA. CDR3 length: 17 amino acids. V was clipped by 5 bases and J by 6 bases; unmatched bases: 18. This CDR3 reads CSVSPDAAGTGVKTQYF. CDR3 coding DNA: TGCAGCGTTTCTCCAGACGCCGCCGGGACAGGGGTCAAGACCCAGTACTTC.

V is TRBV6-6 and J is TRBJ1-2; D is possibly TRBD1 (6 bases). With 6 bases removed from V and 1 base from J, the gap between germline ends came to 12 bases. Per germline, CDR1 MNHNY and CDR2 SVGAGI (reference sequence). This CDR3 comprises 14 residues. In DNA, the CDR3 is TGTGCCAGCAGGACGTCACAGGGTAACTATGGCTACACCTTC. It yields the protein CASRTSQGNYGYTF.

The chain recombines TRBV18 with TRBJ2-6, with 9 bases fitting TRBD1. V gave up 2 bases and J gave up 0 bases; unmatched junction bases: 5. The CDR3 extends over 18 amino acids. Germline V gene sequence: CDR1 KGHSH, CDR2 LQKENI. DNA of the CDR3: TGTGCCAGCTCACCATTGGGACAGGGCCGCTCTGGGGCCAACGTCCTGACTTTC. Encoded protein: CASSPLGQGRSGANVLTF.

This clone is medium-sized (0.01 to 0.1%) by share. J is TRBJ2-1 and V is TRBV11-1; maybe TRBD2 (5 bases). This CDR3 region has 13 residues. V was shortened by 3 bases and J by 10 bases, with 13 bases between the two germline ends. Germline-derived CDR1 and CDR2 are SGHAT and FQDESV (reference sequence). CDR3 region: CASSFAERREQFF. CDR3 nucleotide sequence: TGTGCCAGCAGCTTCGCTGAGCGGCGAGAGCAGTTCTTC. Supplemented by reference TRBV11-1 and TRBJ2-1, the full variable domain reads EAEVAQSPRYKITEKSQAVAFWCDPISGHATLYWYRQILGQGPELLVQFQDESVVDDSQLPKDRFSAERLKGVDSTLKIQPAELGDSAMYLCASSFAERREQFFGPGTRLTVL.

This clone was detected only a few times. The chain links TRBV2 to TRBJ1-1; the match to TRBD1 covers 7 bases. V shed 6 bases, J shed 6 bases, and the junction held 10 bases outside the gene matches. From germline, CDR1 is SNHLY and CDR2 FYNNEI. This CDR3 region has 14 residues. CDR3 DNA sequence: TGTGCCAGCAGGCTAAGCCAGGGGGACGCTGAAGCTTTCTTT. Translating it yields CASRLSQGDAEAFF.

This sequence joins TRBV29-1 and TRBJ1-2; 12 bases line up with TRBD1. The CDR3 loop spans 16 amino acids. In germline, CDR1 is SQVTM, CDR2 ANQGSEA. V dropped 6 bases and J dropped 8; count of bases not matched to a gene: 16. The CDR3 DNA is TGCAGCGTCAACACTCAACCGGGACAGGGGGCTTACGGCTACACCTTC. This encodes CSVNTQPGQGAYGYTF. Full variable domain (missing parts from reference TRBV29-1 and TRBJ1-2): SAVISQKPSRDICQRGTSLTIQCQVDSQVTMMFWYRQQPGQSLTLIATANQGSEATYESGFVIDKFPISRPNLTFSTLTVSNMSPEDSSIYLCSVNTQPGQGAYGYTFGSGTRLTVV.

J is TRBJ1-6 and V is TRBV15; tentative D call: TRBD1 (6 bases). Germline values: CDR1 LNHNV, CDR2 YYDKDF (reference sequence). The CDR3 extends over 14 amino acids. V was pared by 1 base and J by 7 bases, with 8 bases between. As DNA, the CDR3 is TGTGCCACCAGCAGAGGCCAGGGGAATTCACCCCTCCACTTT. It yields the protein CATSRGQGNSPLHF.

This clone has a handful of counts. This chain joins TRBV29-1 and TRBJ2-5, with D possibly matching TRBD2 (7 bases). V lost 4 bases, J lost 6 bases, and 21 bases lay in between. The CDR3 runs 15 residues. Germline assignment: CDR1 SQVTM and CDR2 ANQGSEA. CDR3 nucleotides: TGCAGCGTTGGAGGTGGGGGGGCCCCGATGAAGACCCAGTACTTC. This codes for CSVGGGGAPMKTQYF.

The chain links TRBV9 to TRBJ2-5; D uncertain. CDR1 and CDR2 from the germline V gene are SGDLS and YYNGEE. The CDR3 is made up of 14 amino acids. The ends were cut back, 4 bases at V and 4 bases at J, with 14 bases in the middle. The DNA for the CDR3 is TGTGCCAGCAGCCCCCGGATAGAGTCAGAGACCCAGTACTTC. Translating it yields CASSPRIESETQYF.

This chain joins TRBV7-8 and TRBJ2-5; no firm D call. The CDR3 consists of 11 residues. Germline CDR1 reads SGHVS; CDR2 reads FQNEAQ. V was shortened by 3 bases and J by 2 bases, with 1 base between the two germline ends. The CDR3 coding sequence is TGTGCCAGCAGCTTTCAAGAGACCCAGTACTTC. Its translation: CASSFQETQYF.

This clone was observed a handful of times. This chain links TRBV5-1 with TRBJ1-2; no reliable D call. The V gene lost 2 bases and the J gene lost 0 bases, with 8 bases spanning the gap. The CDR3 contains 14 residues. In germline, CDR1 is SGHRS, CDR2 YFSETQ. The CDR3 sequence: CASSFQAANYGYTF. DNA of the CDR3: TGCGCCAGCAGCTTCCAGGCGGCTAACTATGGCTACACCTTC.

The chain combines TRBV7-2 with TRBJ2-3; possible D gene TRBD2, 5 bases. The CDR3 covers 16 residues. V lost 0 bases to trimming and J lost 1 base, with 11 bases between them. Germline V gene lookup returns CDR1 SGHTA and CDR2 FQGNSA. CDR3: CASSLAVGGGTDTQYF. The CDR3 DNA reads TGTGCCAGCAGCTTAGCAGTCGGAGGCGGCACAGATACGCAGTATTTT.

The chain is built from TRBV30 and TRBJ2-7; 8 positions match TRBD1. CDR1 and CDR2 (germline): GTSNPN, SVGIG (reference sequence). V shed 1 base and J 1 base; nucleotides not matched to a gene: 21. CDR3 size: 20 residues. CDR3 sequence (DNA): TGTGCCTGGAGTGACCGATCGCAGGGGGCGCGTGGACGTCAGTCCTACGAGCAGTACTTC. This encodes CAWSDRSQGARGRQSYEQYF.